This is a list of T cell receptor beta chains from one sample in a study of T cell responses to AZD1222 COVID-19 vaccine. The data were produced by immunoSEQ multiplex PCR, yet TCRdb's version contains in-frame clones alone and is incomplete. The table shows about 140,000 clones, with 70% to 90% occurring only once. Sequencing used peripheral blood, obtained on day 0 of AZD1222 vaccination. These receptors were collected from an adult in good health. Both conserved end residues are part of each CDR3. The D gene is left open where the match is weak. For some rows the clone size is stated as once, few or many, or as a class when expanded; others skip it.

size	D	V	J	CDR3	DNA
NA	NA	TRBV19	TRBJ1-5	CASKDQGWDNQPQHF	TGTGCCAGTAAGGATCAGGGCTGGGACAATCAGCCCCAGCATTTT
NA	NA	TRBV5-6	TRBJ2-6	CASSSLVASGANVLTF	TGTGCCAGCAGCTCGCTGGTCGCCTCTGGGGCCAACGTCCTGACTTTC
once	NA	TRBV7-2	TRBJ1-2	CASRNQGHTGYTF	TGTGCCAGCAGGAACCAAGGGCATACGGGCTACACCTTC
NA	NA	TRBV30	TRBJ2-7	CAWSATPYEQYF	TGTGCCTGGAGTGCTACCCCCTACGAGCAGTACTTC
NA	TRBD2	TRBV7-9	TRBJ2-1	CASSPSGRAYNEQFF	TGTGCCAGCAGCCCCAGCGGGAGGGCCTACAATGAGCAGTTCTTC
NA	NA	TRBV7-2	TRBJ2-3	CASSPYKSTDTQYF	TGTGCCAGCAGCCCCTACAAAAGCACAGATACGCAGTATTTT
NA	TRBD2	TRBV9	TRBJ2-7	CASSAGTSGYEQYF	TGTGCCAGCAGCGCCGGGACTAGCGGATACGAGCAGTACTTC
NA	NA	TRBV19	TRBJ1-1	CASSIRMNTEAFF	TGTGCCAGTAGTATACGGATGAACACTGAAGCTTTCTTT
NA	NA	TRBV4-1	TRBJ1-3	CASSQLPDSSGNTIYF	TGCGCCAGCAGCCAACTACCTGACAGCTCTGGAAACACCATATATTTT
few	NA	TRBV30	TRBJ1-6	CAWSDSNSPLHF	TGTGCCTGGAGCGACAGTAATTCACCCCTCCACTTT
NA	NA	TRBV5-4	TRBJ2-7	CASSSSYEQYF	TGTGCCAGCAGCTCCTCCTACGAGCAGTACTTC
once	TRBD1	TRBV6-5	TRBJ2-1	CASTDRVEQFF	TGTGCCAGCACCGACAGGGTTGAGCAGTTCTTC
NA	NA	TRBV7-8	TRBJ1-1	CASRGGGSNTEAFF	TGTGCCTCGAGAGGCGGGGGTTCCAACACTGAAGCTTTCTTT
NA	TRBD1	TRBV7-6	TRBJ2-7	CASSSPGQGVYEQYF	TGTGCCAGCAGCTCACCGGGACAGGGGGTCTACGAGCAGTACTTC